The 18 T cell receptor beta chains below were found in one sample sequenced in a study of blood T cell repertoires in COVID-19. Using immunoSEQ multiplex PCR, the repertoire was profiled, and TCRdb retains in-frame clones only, with some absent. This sample yields fewer than 250,000 clones, of which around 84% are seen a single time; about 10% belongs to the top ten. Sequences were obtained from peripheral blood. Every receptor here comes from a woman aged 80 or over with COVID-19, enrolled during active disease.

The chain carries TRBV24-1 and TRBJ1-2, with TRBD1 matching 12 bases. CDR1 is KGHDR and CDR2 is SFDVKD in the germline V gene. CDR3 length: 16 amino acids. V lost 0 bases to trimming and J lost 4 bases; unmatched junction nucleotides: 2. CDR3 amino acids: CATSDLGTGGSYGYTF. The DNA of the CDR3 is TGTGCCACCAGTGATTTGGGGACAGGGGGCAGCTATGGCTACACCTTC.

The genes are TRBV30 and TRBJ1-4; 8 bases match TRBD1. The CDR3 consists of 15 residues. Trimming at V came to 7 bases and at J to 8 bases, leaving 15 bases not matched to a gene. CDR1 and CDR2 from the germline V gene are GTSNPN and SVGIG (reference sequence). For the CDR3, the DNA is TGTGCCTATTGCCTAACAGGGGGAGGAGAGGAAAAACTGTTTTTT. Translation: CAYCLTGGGEEKLFF.

The chain recombines TRBV5-4 with TRBJ1-1; D might be TRBD1 (6 bases). Per germline, CDR1 SGHNT and CDR2 YYREEE (reference sequence). The germline V and J ends were trimmed by 8 bases and 1 base, with 9 bases remaining between them. This CDR3 region has 12 residues. CDR3 in amino acids: CASKQGNTEAFF. The CDR3 region has the DNA TGTGCCAGTAAACAGGGGAACACTGAAGCTTTCTTT.

The chain is built from TRBV6-2 or TRBV6-3 and TRBJ2-7; no reliable D call. V was cut by 2 bases and J by 4 bases, with 3 bases left in between. Germline V gives CDR1 MNHEY, CDR2 SVGEGT. CDR3 length: 11 amino acids. CDR3 protein: CASSYLYEQYF. The CDR3 DNA reads as TGTGCCAGCAGTTACCTGTACGAGCAGTACTTC.

This chain joins TRBV28 and TRBJ1-2; TRBD1 agrees at 9 bases. V dropped 3 bases and J dropped 7; count of bases not matched to a gene: 6. CDR3 length: 14 residues. Germline V lookup: CDR1 MDHEN, CDR2 SYDVKM. The CDR3 sequence: CASSFRDREGGYTF. The DNA of the CDR3 is TGTGCCAGCAGTTTTAGGGACAGGGAGGGTGGCTACACCTTC.

The chain has TRBV10-1 and TRBJ2-7; the D gene is possibly TRBD1 (6 bases). The CDR3 runs to 12 residues. Germline V gene sequence: CDR1 WNHNN, CDR2 SYGVQD (reference sequence). V gave up 7 bases and J gave up 4 bases, with 11 bases separating them. Here the CDR3 reads CASIWTAYEQYV. CDR3 DNA sequence: TGCGCCAGCATATGGACAGCTTACGAGCAGTACGTC.

This clone was seen a handful of times. The V call is TRBV14, the J call TRBJ1-6, with 8 bases aligning to TRBD1. Germline V lookup: CDR1 SGHDN, CDR2 FVKESK. The CDR3 contains 16 residues. Losses at the gene ends were 5 bases for V and 7 bases for J; bases not matched to a gene: 10. CDR3 region: CASSSKQGVLNSPLHF. CDR3 nucleotide sequence: TGTGCCAGCAGCTCAAAACAGGGGGTGTTGAATTCACCCCTCCACTTT.

The chain carries TRBV7-2 and TRBJ2-2; 8 bases map to TRBD2. This CDR3 has 16 amino acids. With V trimmed by 5 bases and J by 3 bases, 8 bases remained unmatched. The V gene's germline CDR1 is SGHTA and CDR2 FQGNSA. The CDR3 protein is CASSPSGGPYTGELFF. CDR3 nucleotides: TGTGCCAGCAGCCCCAGCGGGGGCCCATACACCGGGGAGCTGTTTTTT.

This chain links TRBV5-1 with TRBJ1-5; 7 bases are a match to TRBD1. The CDR3 is made up of 15 amino acids. V was pared by 4 bases and J by 0 bases, with 4 bases of the junction left unmatched. Germline values: CDR1 SGHRS, CDR2 YFSETQ. Here the CDR3 reads CASSLGGDSNQPQHF. CDR3 sequence (DNA): TGCGCCAGCAGCCTAGGGGGCGATAGCAATCAGCCCCAGCATTTT.

The CDR3 reads CASSLASGLGDTQYF. The CDR3 DNA sequence: TGTGCCAGCAGCTTAGCTTCGGGACTAGGGGATACGCAGTATTTT. This chain joins TRBV7-2 and TRBJ2-3, with TRBD2 matching 8 bases. Germline V gives CDR1 SGHTA, CDR2 FQGNSA. V trimming: 0 bases; J trimming: 6 bases; junction bases outside the gene matches: 5. The CDR3 covers 15 residues.

This chain uses TRBV5-4 with TRBJ1-2; no definite D call. The germline V gene encodes CDR1 SGHNT and CDR2 YYREEE (reference sequence). V dropped 4 bases and J dropped 1 base, with 8 bases sitting between them. The CDR3 has 13 amino acids. The CDR3 bases are TGTGCCAGCAGCCCCCGGGGTAACTATGGCTACACCTTC. Its translation is CASSPRGNYGYTF.

The chain employs TRBV7-9 and TRBJ2-5; 9 bases are a match to TRBD1. The ends lost 5 bases at V and 2 bases at J; junction bases unmatched: 6. Per the germline V gene, CDR1 is SEHNR and CDR2 is FQNEAQ (reference sequence). The CDR3 loop spans 15 amino acids. CDR3 coding DNA: TGTGCCAGCAGCCTCCGGGACAGGGAGCAAGAGACCCAGTACTTC. Translation: CASSLRDREQETQYF.

This clone is a singleton in its sample. The rearrangement uses TRBV18 and TRBJ2-2; 7 positions agree with TRBD2. The CDR3 loop spans 16 amino acids. The germline V gene encodes CDR1 KGHSH and CDR2 LQKENI. J was trimmed by 1 base and V by 6 bases; bases with no gene match: 8. The DNA of the CDR3 is TGTGCCAGCTCCCGGACGATAGCGGGGAACACCGGGGAGCTGTTTTTT. The encoded protein is CASSRTIAGNTGELFF.

This rearrangement joins TRBV28 to TRBJ1-5, with unresolved D. The CDR3 runs 12 residues. CDR1 is MDHEN and CDR2 is SYDVKM in the germline V gene. V lost 10 bases and J lost 1, with 8 bases in between. The CDR3 protein is CATGVSNQPQHF. CDR3 nucleotide sequence: TGTGCCACCGGGGTGAGCAATCAGCCCCAGCATTTT. The full variable domain, its missing parts supplied by reference TRBV28 and TRBJ1-5, is DVKVTQSSRYLVKRTGEKVFLECVQDMDHENMFWYRQDPGLGLRLIYFSYDVKMKEKGDIPEGYSVSREKKERFSLILESASTNQTSMYLCATGVSNQPQHFGDGTRLSIL.

This chain links TRBV6-5 with TRBJ1-1; D gene ambiguous. In germline, CDR1 is MNHEY, CDR2 SVGAGI. This CDR3 spans 12 amino acids. V gave up 4 bases and J gave up 6 bases, with 9 bases separating them. CDR3 in amino acids: CASSSIPPEAFF. Here the CDR3 DNA reads TGTGCCAGCAGTTCCATCCCCCCTGAAGCTTTCTTT.

This clone appeared a few times. This chain uses TRBV5-6 with TRBJ1-2, with unresolved D. Trimming left V 0 bases short and J 1 base short, with 4 bases between. Germline V CDR1 and CDR2: SGHDT, YYEEEE. This CDR3 region has 13 residues. The CDR3 sequence is CASSLVSNYGYTF. The CDR3 DNA follows: TGTGCCAGCAGCTTGGTCAGTAACTATGGCTACACCTTC.

The chain is built from TRBV19 and TRBJ1-5; D may be TRBD1 (6 bases). Trimming stripped 5 bases from V and 1 base from J, with 12 bases between. Per the germline V gene, CDR1 is LNHDA and CDR2 is SQIVND (reference sequence). The CDR3 loop spans 15 amino acids. The CDR3 sequence: CASSSGTPSNQPQHF. The CDR3 DNA follows: TGTGCCAGTAGTTCCGGGACACCAAGCAATCAGCCCCAGCATTTT.

A few counts support this clone. The rearrangement uses TRBV10-1 and TRBJ2-2, with no clear D. The CDR3 sequence is 14 residues long. Germline-derived CDR1 and CDR2 are WNHNN and SYGVQD (reference sequence). V lost 6 bases and J lost 4, with 12 bases in between. This CDR3 reads CASRARQSTGELFF. Written as DNA, the CDR3 is TGCGCCAGCAGAGCCAGACAAAGCACCGGGGAGCTGTTTTTT.